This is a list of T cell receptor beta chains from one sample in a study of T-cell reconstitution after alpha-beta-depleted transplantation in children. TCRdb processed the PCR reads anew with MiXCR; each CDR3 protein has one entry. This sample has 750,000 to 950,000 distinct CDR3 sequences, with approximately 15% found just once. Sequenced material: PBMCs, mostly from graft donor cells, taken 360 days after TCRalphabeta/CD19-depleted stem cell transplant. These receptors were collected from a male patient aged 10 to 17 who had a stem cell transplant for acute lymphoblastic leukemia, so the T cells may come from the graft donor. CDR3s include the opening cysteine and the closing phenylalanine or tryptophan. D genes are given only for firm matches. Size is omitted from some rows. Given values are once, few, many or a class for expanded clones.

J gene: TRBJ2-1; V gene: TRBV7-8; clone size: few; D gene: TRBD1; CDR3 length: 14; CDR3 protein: CASSSRTGWHEQFF; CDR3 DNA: TGTGCCAGCAGCTCCCGGACAGGATGGCATGAGCAGTTCTTC
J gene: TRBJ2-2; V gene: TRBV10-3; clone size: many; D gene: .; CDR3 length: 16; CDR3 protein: CAISALASLDTGELFF; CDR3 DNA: TGTGCCATCAGCGCCCTAGCGTCTCTGGACACCGGGGAGCTGTTTTTT
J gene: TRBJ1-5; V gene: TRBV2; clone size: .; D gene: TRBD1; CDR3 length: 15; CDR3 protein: CASRTPGTGDQPQHF; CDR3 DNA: TGTGCCAGCCGAACCCCCGGGACAGGGGATCAGCCCCAGCATTTT
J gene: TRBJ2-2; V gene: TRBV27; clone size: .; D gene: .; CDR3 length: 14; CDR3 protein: CASRFGTGTGELFF; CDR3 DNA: TGTGCCAGCAGATTCGGGACGGGCACCGGGGAGCTGTTTTTT
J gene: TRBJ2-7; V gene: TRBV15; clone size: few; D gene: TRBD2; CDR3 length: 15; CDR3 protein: CATSRSSGSSYEQYF; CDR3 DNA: TGTGCCACCAGCAGATCTAGCGGGAGCTCCTACGAGCAGTACTTC
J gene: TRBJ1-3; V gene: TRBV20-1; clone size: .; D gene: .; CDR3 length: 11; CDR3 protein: CSARPGNTIYF; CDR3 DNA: TGCAGTGCTAGGCCTGGAAACACCATATATTTT
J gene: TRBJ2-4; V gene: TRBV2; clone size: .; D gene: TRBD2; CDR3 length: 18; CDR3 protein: CASSPSGSQQLAKNIQYF; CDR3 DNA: TGTGCCAGCAGTCCTAGCGGGAGTCAACAATTAGCCAAAAACATTCAGTACTTC
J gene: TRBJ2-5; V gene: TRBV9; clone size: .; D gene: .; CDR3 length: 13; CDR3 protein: CASSIGGHGTQYF; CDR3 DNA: TGTGCCAGCAGCATCGGTGGTCACGGGACCCAGTACTTC
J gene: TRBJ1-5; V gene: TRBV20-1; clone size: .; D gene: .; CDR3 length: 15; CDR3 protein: CSASPGGPRNQPQHF; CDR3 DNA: TGCAGTGCTAGCCCGGGGGGGCCGAGGAATCAGCCCCAGCATTTT
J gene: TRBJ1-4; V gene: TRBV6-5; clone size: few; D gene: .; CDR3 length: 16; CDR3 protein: CASSYWRGHKYEKLFF; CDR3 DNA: TGTGCCAGCAGTTATTGGAGGGGCCATAAATATGAAAAACTGTTTTTT
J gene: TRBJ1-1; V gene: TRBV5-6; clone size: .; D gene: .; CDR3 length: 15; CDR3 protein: CASSASGYGNTEAFF; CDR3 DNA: TGTGCCAGCTCTGCTTCAGGGTATGGGAACACTGAAGCTTTCTTT
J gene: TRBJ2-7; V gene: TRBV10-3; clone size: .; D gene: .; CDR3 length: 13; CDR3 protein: CAISGTLTYEQYF; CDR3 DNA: TGTGCCATCAGTGGGACACTCACCTACGAGCAGTACTTC
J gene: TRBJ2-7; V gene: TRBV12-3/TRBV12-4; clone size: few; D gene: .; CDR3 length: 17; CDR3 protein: CASSFDSRLGLFYEQYF; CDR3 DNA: TGTGCCAGCAGTTTCGACTCACGCCTTGGCCTTTTCTACGAGCAGTACTTC
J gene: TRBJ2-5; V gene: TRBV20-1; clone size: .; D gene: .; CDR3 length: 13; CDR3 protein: CSARDSHQETQYF; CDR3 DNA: TGCAGTGCTCGTGACTCACATCAAGAGACCCAGTACTTC
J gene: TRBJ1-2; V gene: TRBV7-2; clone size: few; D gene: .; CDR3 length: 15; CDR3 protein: CASSLARRHFYGYTF; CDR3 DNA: TGTGCCAGCAGCTTAGCGAGGAGACACTTCTATGGCTACACCTTC
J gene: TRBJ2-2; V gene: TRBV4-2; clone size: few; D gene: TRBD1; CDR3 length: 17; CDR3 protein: CASSQDSNRGNTGELFF; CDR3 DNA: TGTGCCAGCAGCCAAGATTCAAACAGGGGGAACACCGGGGAGCTGTTTTTT
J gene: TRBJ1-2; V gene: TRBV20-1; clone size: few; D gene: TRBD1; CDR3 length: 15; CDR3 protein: CSARARQGPNYGYTF; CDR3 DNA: TGCAGTGCTAGAGCAAGACAGGGGCCGAACTATGGCTACACCTTC
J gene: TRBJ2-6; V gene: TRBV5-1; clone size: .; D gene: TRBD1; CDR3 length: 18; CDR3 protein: CASSHRGYPTPGANVLTF; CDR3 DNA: TGCGCCAGCAGCCACAGGGGGTACCCTACACCTGGGGCCAACGTCCTGACTTTC
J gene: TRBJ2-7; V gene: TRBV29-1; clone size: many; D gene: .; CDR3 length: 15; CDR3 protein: CSTTKASGASYEQYF; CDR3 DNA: TGCAGCACCACTAAGGCGTCGGGGGCCTCCTACGAGCAGTACTTC
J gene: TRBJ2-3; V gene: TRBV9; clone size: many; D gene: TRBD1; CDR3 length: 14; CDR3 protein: CASSVDRGTDTQYF; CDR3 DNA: TGTGCCAGCAGCGTAGACAGGGGGACGGATACGCAGTATTTT
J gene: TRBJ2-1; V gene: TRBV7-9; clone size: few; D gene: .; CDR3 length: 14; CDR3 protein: CASSTLRGVPEQFF; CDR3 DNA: TGTGCCAGCAGCACCCTCAGGGGGGTCCCTGAGCAGTTCTTC
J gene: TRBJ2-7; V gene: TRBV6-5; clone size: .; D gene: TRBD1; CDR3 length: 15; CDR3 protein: CASSSFGTVSYEQYF; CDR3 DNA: TGTGCCAGCAGTTCTTTCGGGACAGTTTCCTACGAGCAGTACTTC
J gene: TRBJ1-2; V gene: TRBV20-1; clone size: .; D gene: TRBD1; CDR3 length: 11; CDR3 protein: CSAETGDGYTF; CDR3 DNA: TGCAGTGCTGAGACAGGGGATGGCTACACCTTC
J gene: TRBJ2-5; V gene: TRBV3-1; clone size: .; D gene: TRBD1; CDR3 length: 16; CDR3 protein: CASSPTGTGLKETQYF; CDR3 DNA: TGTGCCAGCAGCCCGACCGGGACAGGGCTGAAAGAGACCCAGTACTTC
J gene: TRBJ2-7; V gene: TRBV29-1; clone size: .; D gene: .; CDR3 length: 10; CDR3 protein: CSVEMYEQYF; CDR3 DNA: TGCAGCGTTGAGATGTACGAGCAGTACTTC
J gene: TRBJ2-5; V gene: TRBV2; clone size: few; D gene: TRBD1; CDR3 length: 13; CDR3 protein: CASNDRGHETQYF; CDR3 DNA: TGTGCCAGCAACGACAGGGGCCATGAGACCCAGTACTTC
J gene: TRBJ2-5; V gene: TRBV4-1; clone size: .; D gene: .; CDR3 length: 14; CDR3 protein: CASSPLTNQETQYF; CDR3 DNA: TGCGCCAGCAGCCCCTTGACTAACCAAGAGACCCAGTACTTC
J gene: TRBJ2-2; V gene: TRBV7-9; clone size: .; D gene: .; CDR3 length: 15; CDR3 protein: CASSIHRINTGELFF; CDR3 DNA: TGTGCCAGCAGCATCCACAGGATTAACACCGGGGAGCTGTTTTTT
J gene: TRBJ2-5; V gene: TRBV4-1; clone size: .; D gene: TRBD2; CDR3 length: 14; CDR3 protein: CASSQAYLAGWSNF; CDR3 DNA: TGCGCCAGCAGCCAAGCCTACCTAGCGGGGTGGTCGAACTTC
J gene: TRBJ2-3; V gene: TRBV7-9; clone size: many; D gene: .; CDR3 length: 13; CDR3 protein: CASSGLSSDTQYF; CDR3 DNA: TGTGCCAGCAGCGGCCTGTCCTCAGATACGCAGTATTTT
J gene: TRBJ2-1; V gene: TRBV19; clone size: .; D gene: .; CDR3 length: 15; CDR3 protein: CASSISSALYNEHFF; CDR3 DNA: TGTGCCAGTAGTATATCCAGCGCACTCTACAATGAGCATTTCTTC
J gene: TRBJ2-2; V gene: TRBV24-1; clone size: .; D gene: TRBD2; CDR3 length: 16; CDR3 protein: CATSDWDYPNTGELFF; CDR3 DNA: TGTGCCACCAGTGACTGGGACTACCCGAACACCGGGGAGCTGTTTTTT
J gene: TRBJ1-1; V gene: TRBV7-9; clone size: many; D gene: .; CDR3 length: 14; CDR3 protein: CASSLRATNTEAFF; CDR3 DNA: TGTGCCAGCAGCTTAAGGGCCACGAACACTGAAGCTTTCTTT
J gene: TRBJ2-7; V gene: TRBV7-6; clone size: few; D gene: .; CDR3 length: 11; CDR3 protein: CASSTLYEQYF; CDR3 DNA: TGTGCCAGCAGCACCCTGTACGAGCAGTACTTC
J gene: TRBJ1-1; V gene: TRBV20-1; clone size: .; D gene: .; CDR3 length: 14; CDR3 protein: CSAMIPYLNTEAFF; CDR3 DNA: TGCAGTGCTATGATCCCCTACTTGAACACTGAAGCTTTCTTT
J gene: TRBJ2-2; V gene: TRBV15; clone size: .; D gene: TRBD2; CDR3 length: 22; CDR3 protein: CATSARPGTSGRYPTNTGELFF; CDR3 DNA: TGTGCCACCAGCGCCCGTCCCGGGACTAGCGGGAGATACCCCACGAACACCGGGGAGCTGTTTTTT
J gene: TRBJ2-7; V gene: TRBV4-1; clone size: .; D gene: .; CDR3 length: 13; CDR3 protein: CASSQVRVYEQYF; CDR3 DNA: TGCGCCAGCTCACAGGTTAGGGTCTACGAGCAGTACTTC
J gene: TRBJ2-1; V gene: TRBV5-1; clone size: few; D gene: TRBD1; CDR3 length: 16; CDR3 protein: CASSLATGGAYNEQFF; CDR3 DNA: TGCGCCAGCAGCTTGGCTACAGGGGGCGCGTACAATGAGCAGTTCTTC